This TCR beta chain is from a study of T cell responses to AZD1222 COVID-19 vaccine. V gave up 1 base and J gave up 8 bases, with 15 bases separating them. CDR3 length equals 15 residues. The germline gives CDR1 SGHKS, CDR2 YYEKEE (reference sequence). This table comes from immunoSEQ multiplex PCR, and its TCRdb copy is limited to in-frame clones, with some not included. Of more than 100,000 clones listed, 92% are singletons. The V and J genes are TRBV5-5 and TRBJ2-2, with D uncertain. The TCR was taken from an adult in good health. The sample here was peripheral blood, taken on day 0 of AZD1222 vaccination. CDR3 sequence reads: CASSLYVSKEGELFF. DNA for the CDR3: TGTGCCAGCAGCTTGTATGTCTCCAAAGAGGGGGAGCTGTTTTTT. Filled out from reference TRBV5-5 and TRBJ2-2, the complete variable domain reads DAGVTQSPTHLIKTRGQQVTLRCSPISGHKSVSWYQQVLGQGPQFIFQYYEKEERGRGNFPDRFSARQFPNYSSELNVNALLLGDSALYLCASSLYVSKEGELFFGEGSRLTVL.